The following is a TCR beta chain sequence with its context. Its antigen remains unknown. These data originate in a study of cytomegalovirus exposure and HLA in healthy donors. Background on the study: Across 350 to 500 genotyped donors, around 82% landed in the Caucasian-associated ancestry cluster.

Notes on the study in general: Trimming of TCR beta V- and J-genes showed a link, identified in a later analysis, to a missense DCLRE1C variant.

60 Vbeta and 13 Jbeta primers were used in PCR. TCRdb's table, derived via immunoSEQ multiplex PCR, lists solely in-frame clones and lacks some. Among some 150,000 clones listed, approximately 71% were seen once. This clonotype was sampled from a man aged 35-49 years in good health and CMV-seronegative. Sequenced input: PBMCs.

The chain's CDR3 is CASSVSRGNGEQYF. In DNA, the CDR3 is TGCGCCAGCAGCGTGAGCAGGGGGAACGGCGAGCAGTACTTC. V and J are TRBV5-1 and TRBJ2-7; TRBD1 aligns across 7 bases. Germline CDR1 reads SGHRS; CDR2 reads YFSETQ. The CDR3 loop spans 14 amino acids. The V segment lost 4 bases and the J segment 6 bases; nucleotides outside the gene matches: 10.